Listed below are T cell receptor beta chains from one sample, sequenced in a study of blood T cell repertoires in COVID-19. This table comes from immunoSEQ multiplex PCR, and its TCRdb copy is limited to in-frame clones, with some not included. The sample holds about 81,000 clones, 84% seen once. The sequencing sample was made of peripheral blood. These receptors all come from a human donor in a cohort sampled during active COVID-19. Each CDR3 is given with its conserved first and last residue. Fields, in order: clone size, D gene, V gene, J gene, CDR3 protein, CDR3 DNA. D genes are given only for firm matches. Not every row has a clone size; where given, it reads once, few, many or a size class.

size: .; D: .; V: TRBV5-1; J: TRBJ1-5; CDR3: CASSLTTDSTGEGNQPQHF; DNA: TGCGCCAGCAGCTTGACAACGGACAGTACCGGTGAGGGCAATCAGCCCCAGCATTTT
size: .; D: TRBD2; V: TRBV7-3; J: TRBJ2-3; CDR3: CASSLAGGYTDTQYF; DNA: TGTGCCAGCAGCCTAGCGGGGGGCTACACAGATACGCAGTATTTT
size: once; D: .; V: TRBV5-1; J: TRBJ1-2; CDR3: CASSSDSQGGYTF; DNA: TGCGCCAGCAGCTCGGACAGCCAGGGGGGCTACACCTTC
size: .; D: TRBD1; V: TRBV30; J: TRBJ2-7; CDR3: CAWSGGRYEQYF; DNA: TGTGCCTGGTCAGGGGGTCGGTACGAGCAGTACTTC
size: .; D: TRBD2; V: TRBV5-1; J: TRBJ2-7; CDR3: CASSLGLGGTLEEQYF; DNA: TGCGCCAGCAGCTTGGGGCTGGGAGGGACCTTAGAGGAGCAGTACTTC
size: .; D: .; V: TRBV2; J: TRBJ2-3; CDR3: CASSSDTRTQSTDTQYF; DNA: TGTGCCAGCAGCTCTGACACCCGGACTCAGAGCACAGATACGCAGTATTTT
size: .; D: .; V: TRBV5-1; J: TRBJ2-3; CDR3: CASSFEGTDTQYF; DNA: TGCGCCAGCAGCTTCGAGGGAACAGATACGCAGTATTTT
size: once; D: TRBD1; V: TRBV19; J: TRBJ2-3; CDR3: CASSIYGSSLGQGTSTDTQYF; DNA: TGTGCCAGTAGTATATATGGGTCCAGCCTTGGACAGGGAACTAGCACAGATACGCAGTATTTT
size: .; D: TRBD1; V: TRBV4-1; J: TRBJ1-5; CDR3: CASSQVKGALGQPQHF; DNA: TGCGCCAGCAGCCAAGTAAAGGGGGCGCTTGGTCAGCCCCAGCATTTT
size: once; D: TRBD2; V: TRBV11-3; J: TRBJ2-1; CDR3: CASSSGGGRSDEQFF; DNA: TGTGCCAGCAGCTCGGGCGGGGGGCGCTCCGATGAGCAGTTCTTC
size: few; D: TRBD1; V: TRBV5-1; J: TRBJ2-7; CDR3: CASSPGGRDRNEQYF; DNA: TGCGCCAGCAGCCCAGGGGGACGGGACCGTAACGAGCAGTACTTC
size: once; D: TRBD1; V: TRBV10-3; J: TRBJ2-7; CDR3: CAIRETGVGDEQYF; DNA: TGTGCCATCAGAGAGACAGGGGTAGGCGACGAGCAGTACTTC
size: .; D: .; V: TRBV2; J: TRBJ1-4; CDR3: CASSDLGTGGVKLFF; DNA: TGTGCCAGCAGCGACCTAGGGACGGGCGGGGTAAAACTGTTTTTT
size: few; D: .; V: TRBV5-4; J: TRBJ2-1; CDR3: CASSFHSYNEQFF; DNA: TGTGCCAGCAGCTTCCACAGCTACAATGAGCAGTTCTTC
size: .; D: .; V: TRBV2; J: TRBJ2-1; CDR3: CASSPKRRVNEQFF; DNA: TGTGCCAGCTCTCCCAAGCGACGGGTGAATGAGCAGTTCTTC
size: .; D: .; V: TRBV2; J: TRBJ1-3; CDR3: CASSVGMDYSGNTIYF; DNA: TGTGCCAGCAGTGTCGGGATGGATTACTCTGGAAACACCATATATTTT
size: .; D: TRBD1; V: TRBV28; J: TRBJ2-7; CDR3: CASSPGGEVGTYEQYF; DNA: TGTGCCAGCAGTCCAGGGGGCGAGGTAGGAACCTACGAGCAGTACTTC
size: .; D: .; V: TRBV19; J: TRBJ2-1; CDR3: CASSMEGSSYNEQFF; DNA: TGTGCCAGTAGTATGGAGGGGAGCTCCTACAATGAGCAGTTCTTC
size: .; D: TRBD2; V: TRBV19; J: TRBJ2-3; CDR3: CASRLSGGRLFTDTQYF; DNA: TGTGCCAGTAGGCTTAGCGGGGGGCGGCTCTTCACAGATACGCAGTATTTT
size: .; D: TRBD1; V: TRBV11-3; J: TRBJ2-2; CDR3: CASSYSGTGPGELFF; DNA: TGTGCCAGCAGCTACTCCGGGACAGGGCCCGGGGAGCTGTTTTTT
size: .; D: TRBD1; V: TRBV2; J: TRBJ1-5; CDR3: CASSDQGAGGQPQHF; DNA: TGTGCCAGCAGTGATCAGGGGGCCGGAGGTCAGCCCCAGCATTTT
size: few; D: .; V: TRBV7-3; J: TRBJ1-2; CDR3: CASSPHQVSSYGYTF; DNA: TGTGCCAGCAGCCCGCATCAGGTTTCGAGCTATGGCTACACCTTC
size: .; D: .; V: TRBV7-2; J: TRBJ1-2; CDR3: CASSFPGVVYGYTF; DNA: TGTGCCAGCAGCTTTCCAGGGGTCGTCTATGGCTACACCTTC
size: .; D: .; V: TRBV7-3; J: TRBJ2-2; CDR3: CASSKQHTGELFF; DNA: TGTGCCAGCAGCAAACAGCACACCGGGGAGCTGTTTTTT
size: .; D: .; V: TRBV30; J: TRBJ1-4; CDR3: CAWSNEGRRGEKLFF; DNA: TGTGCCTGGAGTAACGAAGGACGGCGGGGTGAAAAACTGTTTTTT
size: .; D: .; V: TRBV5-8; J: TRBJ1-1; CDR3: CASSLTDIPQAFF; DNA: TGTGCCAGCAGTTTGACAGATATCCCTCAAGCTTTCTTT
size: .; D: .; V: TRBV5-6; J: TRBJ2-3; CDR3: CASSIATLADTQYF; DNA: TGTGCCAGCAGCATCGCAACTCTAGCGGATACGCAGTATTTT
size: .; D: .; V: TRBV14; J: TRBJ1-2; CDR3: CASSQASFGYTF; DNA: TGTGCCAGCAGCCAAGCCAGTTTCGGCTACACCTTC
size: .; D: .; V: TRBV5-5; J: TRBJ2-2; CDR3: CASSARGFDTGELFF; DNA: TGTGCCAGCAGCGCCCGGGGGTTTGACACCGGGGAGCTGTTTTTT
size: .; D: .; V: TRBV6-2/TRBV6-3; J: TRBJ2-7; CDR3: CASSYLYQSPAVRVVTYEQYF; DNA: TGTGCCAGCAGTTACCTTTATCAGTCCCCCGCGGTGAGGGTGGTTACCTACGAGCAGTACTTC
size: once; D: TRBD2; V: TRBV6-5; J: TRBJ2-3; CDR3: CASSYRGRATDTQYF; DNA: TGTGCCAGCAGTTACCGAGGGAGGGCGACAGATACGCAGTATTTT
size: .; D: .; V: TRBV19; J: TRBJ2-7; CDR3: CATGSGRGSSYEQYF; DNA: TGTGCCACCGGCTCTGGGCGGGGAAGCTCCTACGAGCAGTACTTC
size: .; D: .; V: TRBV4-2; J: TRBJ2-3; CDR3: CASSQEMRVGGPDTQYF; DNA: TGTGCCAGCAGCCAAGAAATGCGGGTCGGGGGACCAGATACGCAGTATTTT
size: .; D: .; V: TRBV6-6; J: TRBJ2-7; CDR3: CASSYFLGYEQYF; DNA: TGTGCCAGCAGTTACTTCCTCGGGTACGAGCAGTACTTC
size: .; D: TRBD1; V: TRBV4-1; J: TRBJ1-3; CDR3: CASSQVDREFPTIYF; DNA: TGCGCCAGCAGCCAAGTTGACAGGGAATTCCCCACCATATATTTT
size: .; D: .; V: TRBV5-4; J: TRBJ2-3; CDR3: CASSLEGVGNTQYF; DNA: TGTGCCAGCAGCTTGGAGGGGGTAGGAAATACGCAGTATTTT
size: once; D: .; V: TRBV5-1; J: TRBJ2-1; CDR3: CASSLGGAPYNEQFF; DNA: TGCGCCAGCAGCTTGGGTGGGGCCCCCTACAATGAGCAGTTCTTC
size: .; D: .; V: TRBV4-1; J: TRBJ1-5; CDR3: CASSQELAYSNQPQHF; DNA: TGCGCCAGCAGCCAAGAGTTGGCTTATAGCAATCAGCCCCAGCATTTT
size: .; D: .; V: TRBV19; J: TRBJ1-1; CDR3: CASRRTGLEAFF; DNA: TGTGCCAGTAGACGCACGGGACTGGAAGCTTTCTTT
size: .; D: TRBD1; V: TRBV2; J: TRBJ1-5; CDR3: CASSKTGAQGQPQHF; DNA: TGTGCCAGCAGTAAGACAGGGGCTCAGGGGCAGCCCCAGCATTTT
size: .; D: .; V: TRBV19; J: TRBJ1-1; CDR3: CASSRGSVGTEAFF; DNA: TGTGCCAGTAGTCGAGGGTCAGTGGGGACTGAAGCTTTCTTT
size: .; D: .; V: TRBV5-5; J: TRBJ2-7; CDR3: CASSLAPGLQYF; DNA: TGTGCCAGCAGCTTGGCGCCCGGTTTACAGTACTTC
size: .; D: TRBD2; V: TRBV7-2; J: TRBJ2-5; CDR3: CASSVYGAGGPETQYF; DNA: TGTGCCAGCAGCGTTTACGGTGCGGGGGGGCCTGAGACCCAGTACTTC
size: .; D: TRBD2; V: TRBV5-1; J: TRBJ2-1; CDR3: CASSLSSFSWTSGLSYNEQFF; DNA: TGCGCCAGCAGCTTATCTTCCTTTTCGTGGACTAGCGGGCTCTCCTACAATGAGCAGTTCTTC
size: .; D: .; V: TRBV5-4; J: TRBJ2-1; CDR3: CASSLPAGDDEQFF; DNA: TGTGCCAGCAGCTTGCCCGCAGGGGACGATGAGCAGTTCTTC
size: .; D: .; V: TRBV6-2/TRBV6-3; J: TRBJ1-5; CDR3: CASSYPPGVMGNQPQHF; DNA: TGTGCCAGCAGTTACCCGCCAGGGGTCATGGGCAATCAGCCCCAGCATTTT
size: .; D: .; V: TRBV10-1; J: TRBJ2-2; CDR3: CASSVSGGELFF; DNA: TGCGCCAGCAGTGTATCGGGAGGGGAGCTGTTTTTT
size: .; D: .; V: TRBV19; J: TRBJ1-2; CDR3: CASSWGSGYGYTF; DNA: TGTGCCAGTAGTTGGGGCTCCGGCTATGGCTACACCTTC
size: .; D: .; V: TRBV27; J: TRBJ1-2; CDR3: CASSLGRENGYTF; DNA: TGTGCCAGCAGTTTAGGCAGGGAAAATGGCTACACCTTC
size: .; D: .; V: TRBV12-5; J: TRBJ2-3; CDR3: CASGEGTSTDTQYF; DNA: TGTGCTAGTGGCGAAGGGACTAGCACAGATACGCAGTATTTT
size: few; D: TRBD1; V: TRBV4-1; J: TRBJ1-6; CDR3: CASSQDITGGHSPLHF; DNA: TGCGCCAGCAGCCAAGATATCACAGGGGGCCATTCACCCCTCCACTTT
size: .; D: .; V: TRBV25-1; J: TRBJ2-7; CDR3: CASSDTGSHEQYF; DNA: TGTGCCAGCAGTGACACAGGGAGCCACGAGCAGTACTTC
size: .; D: .; V: TRBV19; J: TRBJ1-5; CDR3: CASTSQGYNQPQHF; DNA: TGTGCCAGTACGTCCCAGGGTTACAATCAGCCCCAGCATTTT